The present TCR beta chain was sequenced within a study of T-cell reconstitution after alpha-beta-depleted transplantation in children. This sample's TCRbeta library carried unique molecular identifier barcodes. MiXCR was run by TCRdb on the PCR reads, yielding one entry per CDR3 protein. The sample shows hundreds of thousands of distinct CDR3 sequences, about an eighth of them seen only once. Findings of the study overall: Among T cells one year after transplant, newly produced cells accounted for most counts and diversity. The origin of high day-60 TCRbeta diversity in some patients lay in surviving recipient T cells and thymic progenitors.

This clonotype has a count of ten or more. The antigen remains undetermined. This CDR3 is 15 amino acids long. J was trimmed by 8 bases and V by 0 bases; bases with no gene match: 9. Per the germline V gene, CDR1 is DFQATT and CDR2 is SNEGSKA (reference sequence). The sample was PBMCs, taken before TCRalphabeta/CD19-depleted stem cell transplant. The source is a girl aged 2-10 years with congenital amegakaryocytic thrombocytopenia, due to receive a stem cell transplant. The V gene is TRBV20-1, the J gene TRBJ2-1; 8 bases agree with TRBD2. The DNA for the CDR3 is TGCAGTGCTAGAGAAACGGGAGGGCCTCGGGATGAGCAGTTCTTC. It translates to CSARETGGPRDEQFF.